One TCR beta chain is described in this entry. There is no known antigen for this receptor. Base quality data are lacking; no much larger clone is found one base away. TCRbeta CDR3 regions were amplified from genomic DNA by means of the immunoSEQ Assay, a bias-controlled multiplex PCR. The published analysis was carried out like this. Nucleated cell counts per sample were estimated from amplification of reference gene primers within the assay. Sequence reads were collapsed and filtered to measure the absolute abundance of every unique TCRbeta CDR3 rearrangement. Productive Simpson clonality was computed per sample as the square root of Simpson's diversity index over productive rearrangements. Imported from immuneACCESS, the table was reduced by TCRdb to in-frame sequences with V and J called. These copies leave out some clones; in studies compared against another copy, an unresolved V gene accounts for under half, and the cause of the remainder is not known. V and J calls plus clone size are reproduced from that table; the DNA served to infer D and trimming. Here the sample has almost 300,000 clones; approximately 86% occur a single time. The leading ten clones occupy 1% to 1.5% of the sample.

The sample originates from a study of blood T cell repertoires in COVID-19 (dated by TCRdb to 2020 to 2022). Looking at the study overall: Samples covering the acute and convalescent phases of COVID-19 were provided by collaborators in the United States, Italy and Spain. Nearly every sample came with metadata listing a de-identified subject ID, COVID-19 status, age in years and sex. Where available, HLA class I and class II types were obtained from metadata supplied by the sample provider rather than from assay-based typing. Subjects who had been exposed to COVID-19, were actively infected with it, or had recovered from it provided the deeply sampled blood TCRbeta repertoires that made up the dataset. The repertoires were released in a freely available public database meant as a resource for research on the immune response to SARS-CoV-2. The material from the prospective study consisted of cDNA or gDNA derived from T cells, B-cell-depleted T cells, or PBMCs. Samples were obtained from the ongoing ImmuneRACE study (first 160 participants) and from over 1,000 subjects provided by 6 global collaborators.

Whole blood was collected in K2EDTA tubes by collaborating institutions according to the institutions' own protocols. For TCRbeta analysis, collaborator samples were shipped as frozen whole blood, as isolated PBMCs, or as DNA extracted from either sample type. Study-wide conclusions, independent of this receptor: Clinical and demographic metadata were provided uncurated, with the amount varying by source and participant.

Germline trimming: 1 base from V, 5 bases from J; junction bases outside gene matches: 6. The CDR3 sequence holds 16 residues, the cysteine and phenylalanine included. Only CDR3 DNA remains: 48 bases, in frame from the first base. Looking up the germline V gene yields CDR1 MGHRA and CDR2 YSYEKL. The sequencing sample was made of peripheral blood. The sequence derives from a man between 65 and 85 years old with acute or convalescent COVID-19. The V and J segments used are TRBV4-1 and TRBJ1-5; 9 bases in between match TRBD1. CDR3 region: CASSQGGQGQYQPQHF. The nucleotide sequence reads TGCGCCAGCAGCCAAGGGGGACAGGGCCAATATCAGCCCCAGCATTTT.